This T cell receptor beta chain was observed in a study of T cells in Graves' hyperthyroidism and ophthalmopathy. Germline V gives CDR1 LGHDT, CDR2 YNNKEL (reference sequence). This CDR3 spans 18 amino acids. V gave up 1 base and J gave up 0 bases, with 19 bases separating them. TCR beta CDR3 regions were amplified from RNA transcripts. Researchers ran a first-round RT-PCR on the TCR CDR3 using the HTBI primer set. MiXCR was run by TCRdb on the multiplex PCR reads, yielding one entry per CDR3 protein. The sample has about 590,000 distinct CDR3 sequences; around a sixth are singletons. This clonotype was counted many times.

Sequences were obtained from blood. This chain joins TRBV3-1 and TRBJ2-7, with D unclear. This clonotype was sampled from a woman in her 30s with Graves' hyperthyroidism. The CDR3, as DNA: TGTGCCAGCAGCCAAGTTTTAGATGTGCGGCGGAACTCCTACGAGCAGTACTTC. Translated, it gives CASSQVLDVRRNSYEQYF.